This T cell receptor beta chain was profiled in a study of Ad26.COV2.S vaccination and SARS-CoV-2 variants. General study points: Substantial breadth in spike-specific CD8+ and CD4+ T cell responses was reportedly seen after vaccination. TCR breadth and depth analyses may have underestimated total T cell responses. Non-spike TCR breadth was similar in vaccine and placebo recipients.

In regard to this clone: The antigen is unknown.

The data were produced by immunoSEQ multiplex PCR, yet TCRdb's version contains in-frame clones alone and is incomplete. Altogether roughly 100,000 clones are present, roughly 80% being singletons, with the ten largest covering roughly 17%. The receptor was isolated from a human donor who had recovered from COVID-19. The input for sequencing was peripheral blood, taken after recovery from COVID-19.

The CDR3 DNA sequence: TGTGCCAGCAGCTTAGCTTGGGACAGCACAGATACGCAGTATTTT. Its protein is CASSLAWDSTDTQYF. The chain combines TRBV7-9 with TRBJ2-3; D might be TRBD1 or TRBD2, each matching 5 bases. This CDR3 is built from 15 residues. The V end was cut by 0 bases, the J end by 0 bases, with 7 bases between. Germline V lookup: CDR1 SEHNR, CDR2 FQNEAQ (reference sequence).